This entry lists 4 T cell receptor beta chains sequenced from one sample in a study of T cell repertoires in cytomegalovirus infection. These receptors lack a known antigen. Via MiXCR, TCRdb re-called the reads, giving one row per CDR3 protein. The sample holds hundreds of thousands of distinct CDR3 sequences, around 32% seen once. The input for sequencing was cultured CD8+ T cells from PBMCs, taken from culture after CMV antigen stimulation. The receptor source for this set is a human donor in good health (CMV status not recorded). Some clones in this sample may be carry-over from other donors' samples.

This clonotype was seen a handful of times. The chain is built from TRBV28 and TRBJ2-5, with 10 bases lining up with TRBD2. CDR3 length: 17 residues. Germline V lookup: CDR1 MDHEN, CDR2 SYDVKM. The V gene end was trimmed by 6 bases and the J gene end by 3 bases; junction bases not matched to a gene: 13. The CDR3 here is CASRAKRGGGGKETQYF. CDR3 nucleotides: TGTGCCAGCAGGGCAAAGCGGGGGGGCGGAGGGAAAGAGACCCAGTACTTC.

This clonotype was detected a few times. The V and J genes are TRBV7-9 and TRBJ1-3; D uncertain. V was trimmed by 1 base and J by 4 bases, leaving 17 bases between them. CDR3 length: 17 residues. Germline loops: CDR1 SEHNR, CDR2 FQNEAQ (reference sequence). The CDR3 is CASSLGAYVVPGNTIYF. CDR3 bases: TGTGCCAGCAGCTTAGGGGCTTACGTGGTCCCAGGAAACACCATATATTTT.

The rearrangement uses TRBV2 and TRBJ1-2; a possible D gene is TRBD1 (5 bases). The V gene's germline CDR1 is SNHLY and CDR2 FYNNEI. CDR3 length: 11 amino acids. V lost 6 bases and J 5 bases, leaving 7 bases between the germline ends. CDR3 nucleotide sequence: TGTGCCAGCAGGGGGCCATATGGCTACACCTTC. This codes for CASRGPYGYTF.

This clonotype came up once. The gene calls are TRBV10-3 and TRBJ1-1; maybe TRBD1 (6 bases). The CDR3 runs to 16 residues. V lost 0 bases, J lost 1 base, and 12 bases lay in between. CDR1 ENHRY and CDR2 SYGVKD come from the germline V gene. CDR3: CAISESNRDRNTEAFF. The CDR3, as DNA: TGTGCCATCAGTGAGTCGAACAGGGATAGGAACACTGAAGCTTTCTTT.